This passage covers 10 T cell receptor beta chains from one sample sequenced in a study of shared clonotypes between healthy human individuals. The method was immunoSEQ multiplex PCR; TCRdb's version includes in-frame clones alone and lacks a portion of them. The table has around 1.1 million clones, 70% to 80% seen once. The sample comprised memory CD4+ T cells from PBMCs. Subset: CD45RA-negative fraction. Receptor source: a man aged 18 to 29 in good health. Some clones in this sample may be carry-over from other donors' samples.

This chain uses TRBV5-4 with TRBJ2-7; D perhaps matches TRBD1 (6 bases). The ends were cut back, 4 bases at V and 2 bases at J, with 19 bases in the middle. The CDR3 is 16 residues long. Germline V gene sequence: CDR1 SGHNT, CDR2 YYREEE (reference sequence). Here the CDR3 reads CASSPVVYRAAYEQYF. The CDR3 DNA reads TGTGCCAGCAGCCCAGTCGTCTACAGGGCCGCCTACGAGCAGTACTTC.

The genes are TRBV7-2 and TRBJ1-2; the D is unclear. The length of the CDR3 is 17 residues. Deletions cut 5 bases from V and 1 base from J, with 20 bases between. Germline V lookup: CDR1 SGHTA, CDR2 FQGNSA. The CDR3 coding sequence is TGTGCCAGCAGCCCTACGATAGTGAGGGTGGTTAACTATGGCTACACCTTC. Translation: CASSPTIVRVVNYGYTF.

In its sample, this clone was seen many times. The CDR3 DNA reads TGTGCCAGCATAACGGAAGACAGCGAAGCTAACTATGGCTACACCTTC. This sequence encodes CASITEDSEANYGYTF. The chain combines TRBV11-3 with TRBJ1-2; D is perhaps TRBD1 (5 bases). Germline loops: CDR1 SGHNT, CDR2 YENEEA. This CDR3 has 16 residues. V shed 7 bases and J shed 0 bases, with 18 bases lying between them.

This clone was seen a single time. CDR3 region: CASSLGLGSYNEMQFF. The DNA for the CDR3 is TGTGCCAGCAGCTTAGGTCTAGGGTCCTACAATGAGATGCAGTTCTTC. This rearrangement joins TRBV7-9 to TRBJ2-1, with unresolved D. Germline CDR1 is SEHNR and CDR2 is FQNEAQ (reference sequence). The CDR3 covers 16 residues. The V and J ends lost 1 base and 12 bases respectively, with 22 bases between them.

This clone has a count of ten or more. This rearrangement joins TRBV28 to TRBJ1-1; no clear D. The CDR3 is 15 residues long. Trimming left V 6 bases short and J 0 bases short, with 14 bases between. Germline lookup yields CDR1 MDHEN and CDR2 SYDVKM. CDR3 region: CASSPALGLNTEAFF. In nucleotides, the CDR3 is TGTGCCAGCAGCCCCGCGCTGGGGTTGAACACTGAAGCTTTCTTT.

The chain is built from TRBV7-2 and TRBJ2-1; D remains unclear. The V gene lost 5 bases and the J gene lost 9 bases, with 11 bases spanning the gap. Germline CDR1 SGHTA, CDR2 FQGNSA. This CDR3 region has 12 residues. CDR3 region: CASSRPKGEQFF. The CDR3 DNA reads TGTGCCAGCAGCCGCCCTAAGGGTGAGCAGTTCTTC.

This clone was observed a single time. A read error is possible here, since a much larger clone lies one base away. The chain carries TRBV7-3 and TRBJ2-3, with 7 bases identical to TRBD1. Per germline, CDR1 SGHTA and CDR2 FQGTGA. V lost 4 bases, J lost 3 bases, and 1 base stayed unmatched. The CDR3 consists of 13 residues. CDR3 sequence: CASSWTGTDTQYF. Here the CDR3 DNA reads TGTGCCAGCAGCTGGACAGGAACAGATACGCAGTATTTT.

The chain employs TRBV9 and TRBJ2-2; the match to TRBD1 covers 9 bases. This CDR3 is built from 17 residues. Germline V gene data show CDR1 as SGDLS and CDR2 as YYNGEE. The V segment lost 0 bases and the J segment 3 bases; nucleotides outside the gene matches: 6. CDR3 nucleotide sequence: TGTGCCAGCAGCGTAGAGTATGGGACAGGGTACACCGGGGAGCTGTTTTTT. Translated: CASSVEYGTGYTGELFF.

The gene calls are TRBV9 and TRBJ2-7; a possible D gene is TRBD2 (6 bases). Germline CDR1 reads SGDLS; CDR2 reads YYNGEE. The CDR3 spans 12 residues. The V end lost 9 bases, the J end lost 1 base, and 11 bases lay between the germline ends. The CDR3, as DNA: TGTGCCACAAGGAGGGGTTCCTACGAGCAGTACTTC. It encodes CATRRGSYEQYF.

On this clone itself: It differs at one base from a far larger clone, so likely a read error. This chain joins TRBV7-9 and TRBJ1-1; 7 bases match TRBD1. In germline, CDR1 is SEHNR, CDR2 FQNEAQ (reference sequence). This CDR3 has 17 amino acids. The CDR3 coding sequence is TGTGCCAGCAGCCAAGGGATGCACAGGGGAAGGAACACTGGAGCTTTCTTT. Translating it yields CASSQGMHRGRNTGAFF. The full variable domain, rest sourced from reference TRBV7-9 and TRBJ1-1, is DTGVSQNPRHKITKRGQNVTFRCDPISEHNRLYWYRQTLGQGPEFLTYFQNEAQLEKSRLLSDRFSAERPKGSFSTLEIQRTEQGDSAMYLCASSQGMHRGRNTGAFFGQGTRLTVV.